Listed below are T cell receptor beta chains from one sample, sequenced in a study of technical replicates of blood from a few donors. Libraries were prepared by immunoSEQ multiplex PCR; TCRdb keeps only in-frame clonotypes and omits some of them. The sample gives tens of thousands of clones, 91% of which show up once; about 3.9% is in the top ten. Source material: PBMCs. The receptors stem from a human donor in good health. Some clones in this sample may be carry-over from other donors' samples. Each CDR3 is given with its conserved first and last residue.

j_gene: TRBJ1-2
v_gene: TRBV19
CDR3aa: CASSVDRGNGYTF

j_gene: TRBJ2-7
v_gene: TRBV7-9
CDR3aa: CASSFTGNKEQYF

j_gene: TRBJ1-2
v_gene: TRBV7-9
CDR3aa: CASSSPDRVGGYTF

j_gene: TRBJ2-5
v_gene: TRBV5-6
CDR3aa: CASSLVVTGGETQYF

j_gene: TRBJ1-1
v_gene: TRBV9
CDR3aa: CASSVGVGGNTEAFF

j_gene: TRBJ1-4
v_gene: TRBV27
CDR3aa: CASSVGTETNEKLFF

j_gene: TRBJ2-5
v_gene: TRBV2
CDR3aa: CASMRTSGQETQYF

j_gene: TRBJ2-7
v_gene: TRBV6-4
CDR3aa: CASSDFGQGLFYEQYF

j_gene: TRBJ1-5
v_gene: TRBV7-9
CDR3aa: CASSRGQEGNQPQHF

j_gene: TRBJ2-3
v_gene: TRBV7-2
CDR3aa: CASSLDPLAGVGTQYF

j_gene: TRBJ2-7
v_gene: TRBV2
CDR3aa: CASKPASSEQYF

j_gene: TRBJ2-2
v_gene: TRBV4-3
CDR3aa: CASQTRSSGRMETGELFF

j_gene: TRBJ2-7
v_gene: TRBV10-3
CDR3aa: CAISEGDRAYLGQYF

j_gene: TRBJ2-3
v_gene: TRBV5-1
CDR3aa: CASSFGRTGGGSDTQYF

j_gene: TRBJ2-7
v_gene: TRBV5-4
CDR3aa: CASSWGQGARSSYEQYF

j_gene: TRBJ1-2
v_gene: TRBV5-6
CDR3aa: CASKRAAGLGYTF

j_gene: TRBJ2-5
v_gene: TRBV15
CDR3aa: CATSSPAGPYQETQYF

j_gene: TRBJ2-1
v_gene: TRBV5-1
CDR3aa: CASSYRDRAANEQFF

j_gene: TRBJ2-1
v_gene: TRBV5-1
CDR3aa: CASSFIAGMNNEQFF

j_gene: TRBJ2-7
v_gene: TRBV19
CDR3aa: CASSPDAGTLEQYF

j_gene: TRBJ2-3
v_gene: TRBV5-4
CDR3aa: CASSLFEGADTQYF

j_gene: TRBJ1-2
v_gene: TRBV6-5
CDR3aa: CASRSPPLYGYTF

j_gene: TRBJ2-1
v_gene: TRBV2
CDR3aa: CASTDYPTNEQFF

j_gene: TRBJ2-6
v_gene: TRBV18
CDR3aa: CASSPPGQGLSGANVLTF

j_gene: TRBJ1-2
v_gene: TRBV4-3
CDR3aa: CASSQEVVRAYGYTF

j_gene: TRBJ1-2
v_gene: TRBV30
CDR3aa: CAWSARDRSRRGYTF

j_gene: TRBJ1-4
v_gene: TRBV7-8
CDR3aa: CASGPRDSATNEKLFF

j_gene: TRBJ1-2
v_gene: TRBV15
CDR3aa: CATSSRTGYGYTF

j_gene: TRBJ2-1
v_gene: TRBV27
CDR3aa: CASSLSIGDRGRYEQFF

j_gene: TRBJ2-7
v_gene: TRBV2
CDR3aa: CASASPRGQNEQYF

j_gene: TRBJ1-6
v_gene: TRBV7-2
CDR3aa: CASSSGWDRANSPLHF

j_gene: TRBJ2-6
v_gene: TRBV5-6
CDR3aa: CASSLLGGTSGANVLTF

j_gene: TRBJ2-5
v_gene: TRBV6-5
CDR3aa: CASSYVVGGETQYF

j_gene: TRBJ1-5
v_gene: TRBV2
CDR3aa: CASSEFRTGGSQPQHF

j_gene: TRBJ2-7
v_gene: TRBV28
CDR3aa: CASSLTVPYEQYF

j_gene: TRBJ1-5
v_gene: TRBV5-3
CDR3aa: CANPGQGRQPQHF

j_gene: TRBJ2-1
v_gene: TRBV10-3
CDR3aa: CAISNQGAGNEQFF

j_gene: TRBJ1-6
v_gene: TRBV30
CDR3aa: CAWRPQGASYNSPLHF

j_gene: TRBJ2-1
v_gene: TRBV7-3
CDR3aa: CASRLAGDNEQFF

j_gene: TRBJ1-1
v_gene: TRBV5-1
CDR3aa: CASSLSGAVTEAFF

j_gene: TRBJ1-5
v_gene: TRBV2
CDR3aa: CASRGTGVDQPQHF

j_gene: TRBJ2-1
v_gene: TRBV9
CDR3aa: CASSVTTTSGNYNEQFF

j_gene: TRBJ1-1
v_gene: TRBV4-3
CDR3aa: CASSQGMMAGATTEAFF

j_gene: TRBJ2-1
v_gene: TRBV4-2
CDR3aa: CASSQVLLAGSEQFF

j_gene: TRBJ2-7
v_gene: TRBV5-4
CDR3aa: CASSSVAGENSYEQYF

j_gene: TRBJ2-1
v_gene: TRBV19
CDR3aa: CASSIVGGPYNEQFF

j_gene: TRBJ2-2
v_gene: TRBV9
CDR3aa: CASSLRTGMNTGELFF

j_gene: TRBJ2-1
v_gene: TRBV7-9
CDR3aa: CASSLDPHWLF

j_gene: TRBJ1-2
v_gene: TRBV4-1
CDR3aa: CASSQDLWEYGYTF

j_gene: TRBJ1-2
v_gene: TRBV4-2
CDR3aa: CASSQDGQTGYTF

j_gene: TRBJ1-6
v_gene: TRBV5-1
CDR3aa: CASRGEGARRSPLHF

j_gene: TRBJ2-3
v_gene: TRBV7-9
CDR3aa: CASSLFGQGTGPDTQYF

j_gene: TRBJ1-1
v_gene: TRBV7-9
CDR3aa: CASSLDRKYTEAFF